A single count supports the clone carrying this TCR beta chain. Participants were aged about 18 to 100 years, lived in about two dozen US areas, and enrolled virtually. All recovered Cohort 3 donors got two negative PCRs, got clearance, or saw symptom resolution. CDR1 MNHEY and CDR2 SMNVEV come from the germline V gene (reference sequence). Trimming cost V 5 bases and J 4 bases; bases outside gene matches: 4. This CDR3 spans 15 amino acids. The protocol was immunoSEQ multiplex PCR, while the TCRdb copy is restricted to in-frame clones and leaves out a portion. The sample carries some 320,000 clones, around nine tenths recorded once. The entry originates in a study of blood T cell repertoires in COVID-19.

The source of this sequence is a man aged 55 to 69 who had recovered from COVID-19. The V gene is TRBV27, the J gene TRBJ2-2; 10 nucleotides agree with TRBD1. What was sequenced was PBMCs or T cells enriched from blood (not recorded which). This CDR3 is CASSRQGASTGELFF. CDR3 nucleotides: TGTGCCAGCAGTAGACAGGGGGCGAGCACCGGGGAGCTGTTTTTT.